Described below is a single TCR beta chain sequence and its context. Its antigen is unknown. No much larger clone exists at a distance of one base, and base qualities are not known. Library construction relied on the immunoSEQ multiplex PCR assay. A mixture of 60 forward primers for TCR Vbeta segments and 13 reverse primers for TCR Jbeta segments was used in the multiplex PCR. Amplification of the CDR3 region of rearranged TCR beta genes was performed with a multiplex PCR assay on genomic DNA. On the Illumina HiSeq System, the amplified TCR beta libraries were sequenced as 87-base-pair reads. The original methods were these. A later analysis counted about 82 million unique TCR beta chains across the 666 repertoires, and roughly 10 million of these chains were shared by at least two donors. A nearest-neighbor algorithm error-corrected the raw reads and collapsed the reads into unique sequences, merging closely related sequences to remove PCR and sequencing errors. Alignment of CDR3 sequences to IMGT reference sequences was used to assign V, D and J gene segments. For a sequence to be retained, at least a six-nucleotide match to both a V gene segment and a J gene segment was required. A rearrangement was called productive if the CDR3 had no stop codons and remained in frame with V and J, and every other rearrangement was called non-productive. Following IMGT convention, CDR3 was defined as the stretch from the second conserved V-encoded cysteine to the conserved J-encoded phenylalanine. The earlier analysis of fewer than 700 of the donors excluded sequences that lacked an unambiguous match to a single V gene segment. An earlier analysis of under 750 of the donors called V segments functional above 56.7% productive rearrangements and segregating when the between-donor standard deviation exceeded 5%. To diagnose cytomegalovirus status from the catalog of TCR beta chain sequences, a statistical classification framework was built. V and J gene assignment, in a later analysis, came from comparing TCR nucleotide sequences with IMGT/GENE-DB human TR gene sequences. A later analysis assigned CDR3 sequences and most-parsimonious VDJ recombination scenarios with the TCRdist pipeline. In a later analysis, every TCR beta chain was defined by the combination of its CDR3 amino acid sequence and its V-gene family, and reads without a unique V-gene family were dropped. To address suspected cross-contamination and a sequencing artifact, a later analysis removed roughly 640 highly shared, low-generation-probability nucleotide sequences. In a later analysis, a clonal expansion index was calculated for each public chain from normalized within-repertoire ranks of inferred template counts. Generation probabilities in a later analysis came from a VDJ recombination model fitted to out-of-frame rearrangements, and those results were checked against IGoR. Hypergeometric tests were used in a later analysis to score TCR-TCR, TCR-HLA and TCR-CMV co-occurrence, with a repertoire-size bias correction applied to the TCR pairs. To estimate false discovery rates, a later analysis permuted the HLA or CMV assignments 20 times. In a later analysis, co-occurring TCRs were grouped using DBSCAN, and TCRdist sequence similarity was added for clustering within HLA-allele-positive subsets. Repertoires with fewer than 30,000 or more than 120,000 public chains were left out of co-occurrence clustering, as were about 5 repertoires with anomalous nucleotide sharing. TCRdb retrieved this table from immuneACCESS and kept in-frame rearrangements only. Not all clones are present; in checked studies, unresolved V genes account for under half, and no reason is known for the remainder. V, J and clone size are taken as reported in that table, and D and trimming were inferred from the DNA itself. For this sample the table gives 150,000 to 200,000 clones, of which approximately 79% were detected only once. Of the sample, 0.69% falls within the top ten clones.

The sample is drawn from a study of cytomegalovirus exposure and HLA in healthy donors (dated by TCRdb to about 2017). Turning to the overall study: An earlier analysis of some 550 of the donors reported 250 to 350 Gb of sequence data and 117 million unique TCR beta sequences from 150 million to 200 million T cells. An early release covering roughly 600 HLA-typed donors comprised about 290 gigabases of sequencing data and 65 million to 100 million unique TCR sequences. Among the 398 genotyped donors, more than 70% belonged to the genetic ancestry cluster associated with self-reported Caucasian donors. The study was designed to test whether signatures of past pathogen exposure could be identified by cataloging public T cell receptors. Using immunosequencing, the study profiled T cell repertoires from 500 to 800 subjects and related those repertoires to cytomegalovirus serostatus. Besides the first cohort of around 670 subjects, a separate validation cohort made up of roughly 130 different subjects was used. To predict cytomegalovirus infection status, the study brought together high-throughput TCR immunosequencing, statistical association of individual TCRs with disease status, and machine learning. To study patterns of TCR occurrence, a later analysis re-analyzed previously published TCR beta repertoires from 700 or so donors and added high-resolution HLA genotyping. Rather than using new phenotypic data, the later analysis identified candidate immune exposures from TCR beta sequences and from how often those sequences occurred across donors. In an earlier analysis of 500 to 650 of the donors, high-throughput TCR beta sequencing was used to judge whether each TCR beta V gene segment behaved as functional or pseudogenic. Alongside the repertoire data, information on donor age, sex, ethnicity and CMV serostatus was compiled. In a later genetic analysis, genome-wide SNP genotypes for 398 of the 666 donors were used, and that subset was treated as a discovery cohort. All discovery cohort repertoires had been generated on a single sequencing platform. Class I and class II HLA loci were covered by the typing at four-digit resolution. Typing coverage differed by locus: A, B, C, DRB1 and DQB1 were typed in roughly 629-630 donors, DQA1 in 522, DPA1 in some 570, and DPB1 in roughly 470. Several DR-DQ haplotypes were handled as single units for association and clustering because linkage in the cohort was strong. Across some 400 genotyped donors of the cohort, an average of about 240,000 unique TCR beta nucleotide sequences per donor were sequenced, and approximately 17% of those sequences were non-productive.

General study outcomes and caveats: Because some donors lacked HLA typing at each locus, the association tests relied only on the typed subset. Correlated functional status among segregating V segments might be attributable to linkage disequilibrium, but an unknown experimental factor could not be ruled out. In this cohort, only TCR beta chains were sequenced, and detectable features were limited by the absence of alpha or paired-chain data. Because counts were too low, roughly 16 rarely observed V segments, including chromosome 9 orphons, were left out of the earlier analysis of roughly 600 of the donors. It was suggested by the authors that the approach could potentially be generalized to other disease states and immunological phenotypes. The 87-base-pair reads could not distinguish some IMGT-functional V segments, including TRBV6-2 and TRBV6-3, so those segments were excluded. Most TCR sequences were seen in very few donors, while some public TCRs were found in many individuals. In a later analysis, HLA-associated TCR beta chains showed more clonal expansion and lower generation probabilities than non-associated chains that were equally common. A cluster of highly shared sequence variants was judged likely to be a technical artifact of the sequencing pipeline. Several of the top co-occurrence clusters appeared to be linked to parvovirus B19, influenza, CMV and Epstein-Barr virus, according to a later analysis. V-gene and J-gene trimming of TCR beta chains was associated with a missense DCLRE1C variant in a later genetic analysis, and the association was replicated in an independent cohort. Compared with the roughly 710-donor mean, donors in an Asian-associated ancestry cluster had fewer N-insertions in productive TCRs, according to a later genetic analysis. CMV serostatus was the only immune exposure information available for the cohort. In a later analysis, TCR association rates were found to vary across HLA loci, with the most associated TCRs seen for DRB1 alleles and the fewest for HLA-C alleles. An earlier analysis of roughly 570 of the donors showed that most TCR beta V segments appeared in productive rearrangements either about 87% or about 30% of the time, which broadly matched IMGT annotations. A further reported finding was that TCR beta sequences accurately predicted the HLA-A and HLA-B alleles for most subjects in the first cohort. In both the original and validation cohorts, the classifier was reported to diagnose cytomegalovirus status with high specificity and sensitivity. A few of the identified cytomegalovirus-associated TCR beta chains were confirmed in vitro to be specific for cytomegalovirus antigens. Sequencing depth was assumed to be roughly uniform across donors in the presence/absence analyses, though that assumption may not hold. At a false discovery rate of 0.05, a later analysis linked approximately 18,000 TCR beta sequences to specific HLA alleles. Most CMV-associated TCR beta chains appeared to be HLA-restricted in a later analysis, and the HLA associations seemed to be driven largely by CMV exposure. Assigning TCR associations to individual alleles was difficult when HLA alleles, especially DR and DQ, strongly co-occurred. The study gave a list of 150 to 200 TCR beta chains associated with cytomegalovirus.

In the germline V gene, CDR1 corresponds to SGHVS and CDR2 to FNYEAQ. The cysteine opens and the phenylalanine closes a CDR3 of 14 amino acids. The read is trimmed to its CDR3 DNA, 42 bases read in frame from base 1. Trimming takes 1 base from V and 4 bases from J, and the germline ends sit 10 bases apart. In total, roughly 670 healthy bone marrow donors made up the cohort. Cohort members were all nominally healthy when sampled, although unrecorded immune exposures were likely present. The donor tested CMV seronegative and was one of the 352 seronegative cohort members. Every donor gave a peripheral blood sample, and the peripheral blood mononuclear cells from that sample were used for TCR beta sequencing. Genomic DNA was extracted from the blood cell samples with the Qiagen DNeasy Blood Extraction Kit.

The material sequenced was PBMCs. This chain joins TRBV7-6 to TRBJ1-2; confidence is insufficient to name the D gene. The receptor was isolated from a woman between 40 and 55 years old in good health and CMV-seronegative. In nucleotide form, the sequence is TGTGCCAGCAGCTTAGGAGCCGGTTTCTATGGCTACACCTTC. Its translation reads: CASSLGAGFYGYTF.